This T cell receptor (beta chain) is drawn from a study of blood T cell repertoires in COVID-19. Across the whole study: Samples representing acute and convalescent COVID-19 were sourced from the United States, Italy and Spain. PBMCs, B-cell-depleted T cells, or T cells were the source of the cDNA or gDNA that made up the material.

In germline, CDR1 is LNHDA, CDR2 SQIVND (reference sequence). The CDR3 sequence is 14 residues long. The ends lost 8 bases at V and 2 bases at J; junction bases unmatched: 5. Source study methods: The authors estimated nucleated cell counts from reference gene primer amplification. This table comes from immunoSEQ multiplex PCR, and its TCRdb copy is limited to in-frame clones, with some not included. That table is the source of V, J and clone size, and D and trimming were worked out from the DNA. Of 98,000 or so clones in the sample, approximately 80% were seen once. This chain joins TRBV19 and TRBJ2-3; 9 nucleotides agree with TRBD1. The receptor was derived from a man aged 60 to 69 with acute or convalescent COVID-19. Sequenced input: peripheral blood. The CDR3 spells CASGQGTYTDTQYF. In DNA, the CDR3 is TGTGCCAGTGGACAGGGGACATACACAGATACGCAGTATTTT.